These 27 T cell receptor beta chains share one sample of origin, sequenced in a study of blood T cell repertoires in COVID-19. Libraries were prepared by immunoSEQ multiplex PCR; TCRdb keeps only in-frame clonotypes and omits some of them. The data contain about 300,000 clones, around 84% of them seen just once; the ten biggest clones take up more than 1.1%. The sample comprised peripheral blood. The receptor set was obtained from a human donor with COVID-19, enrolled during active disease. The donor label of this sample is uncertain.

The rearrangement joins TRBV11-3 to TRBJ1-5; 9 nucleotides align to TRBD1. The ends lost 0 bases at V and 3 bases at J; junction bases unmatched: 12. The CDR3 length is 19 residues. Germline loops: CDR1 SGHNT, CDR2 YENEEA. The chain's CDR3 is CASSLDCDRGSFVNQPQHF. DNA for the CDR3: TGTGCCAGCAGCTTAGATTGTGACAGGGGGTCGTTTGTCAATCAGCCCCAGCATTTT.

The CDR3 region has the DNA TGTGCCAGCAGCCCCCAGGGGCTGGAGAATTCACCCCTCCACTTT. Its translation is CASSPQGLENSPLHF. This rearrangement joins TRBV7-3 to TRBJ1-6; possibly TRBD1 for D (6 bases). The V gene lost 5 bases and the J gene lost 7 bases, with 15 bases spanning the gap. Germline lookup yields CDR1 SGHTA and CDR2 FQGTGA. The CDR3 extends over 15 amino acids.

With regard to this clone: This sample also contains other DNA sequences that code for the same CDR3. The chain combines TRBV29-1 with TRBJ1-1; 7 bases are shared with TRBD1. CDR3 length: 12 residues. Germline CDR1 SQVTM, CDR2 ANQGSEA. V shed 4 bases and J 2 bases; nucleotides not matched to a gene: 1. CDR3 sequence: CSVGQGNTEAFF. DNA for the CDR3: TGCAGCGTTGGACAGGGTAACACTGAAGCTTTCTTT.

This chain links TRBV5-1 with TRBJ1-1; TRBD1 might be the D (6 bases). The germline V gene encodes CDR1 SGHRS and CDR2 YFSETQ. The CDR3 sequence is 16 residues long. V gave up 1 base and J gave up 1 base, with 14 bases separating them. The CDR3 DNA follows: TGCGCCAGCAGCTTGCTCCCAGCAGGGGCGAACACTGAAGCTTTCTTT. It is translated as CASSLLPAGANTEAFF.

In its sample, this clone was seen a few times. The J gene is TRBJ2-7, the V gene TRBV4-1; 7 positions agree with TRBD2. CDR3 length: 14 amino acids. The V gene's germline CDR1 is MGHRA and CDR2 YSYEKL. The trim removed 2 bases at V and 1 base at J, leaving 2 bases unmatched. CDR3 bases: TGCGCCAGCAGCCAACCGGGGGGTTCCTACGAGCAGTACTTC. Translated, it gives CASSQPGGSYEQYF.

The genes are TRBV15 and TRBJ2-7; 8 bases map to TRBD1. V trimming: 5 bases; J trimming: 0 bases; junction bases outside the gene matches: 9. Germline CDR1 is LNHNV and CDR2 is YYDKDF (reference sequence). The CDR3 totals 16 residues. CDR3 coding DNA: TGTGCCACCAGCGGAAGGGACAGGTTTTACTCCTACGAGCAGTACTTC. It yields the protein CATSGRDRFYSYEQYF.

The chain links TRBV21-1 to TRBJ2-5; the table names TRBD1, a call not compared with the DNA. TRBV21-1 has pseudogene status. This CDR3 has 15 amino acids. The CDR3 loop reads CASNFGTGKGATQYF. The CDR3 DNA sequence: TGTGCCAGCAACTTTGGGACAGGGAAAGGAGCGACCCAGTACTTC.

This sequence joins TRBV7-3 and TRBJ2-3; 12 nucleotides align to TRBD2. The J segment lost 4 bases and the V segment lost 2 bases, leaving 1 base of the junction unmatched. CDR1 and CDR2 from the germline V gene are SGHTA and FQGTGA. This CDR3 has 15 residues. For the CDR3, the DNA is TGTGCCAGCAGCTTAGGACTAGCGGGGCCAGATACGCAGTATTTT. It codes for CASSLGLAGPDTQYF.

The V and J genes are TRBV24-1 and TRBJ2-3, with D perhaps matching TRBD2 (6 bases). CDR1 and CDR2 from the germline V gene are KGHDR and SFDVKD. The CDR3 covers 17 residues. Trimming removed 1 base at V and 1 base at J, with 14 bases between. Here the CDR3 DNA reads TGTGCCACCAGTGATTTCGGAGGGGCGTTGGGCACAGATACGCAGTATTTT. It yields the protein CATSDFGGALGTDTQYF.

This chain joins TRBV19 and TRBJ2-7; D perhaps matches TRBD1 (5 bases). Germline V gene lookup returns CDR1 LNHDA and CDR2 SQIVND (reference sequence). The CDR3 has 12 amino acids. Trimming stripped 5 bases from V and 3 bases from J, with 8 bases between. In nucleotides, the CDR3 is TGTGCCAGTAGTGCGGACAACTACGAGCAGTACTTC. It is translated as CASSADNYEQYF.

The chain is built from TRBV5-4 and TRBJ2-1, with D perhaps TRBD1 (5 bases). CDR3 length equals 15 residues. Germline CDR1 reads SGHNT; CDR2 reads YYREEE (reference sequence). V lost 2 bases and J lost 3, with 12 bases in between. CDR3 amino acids: CASSFQGDRYNEQFF. CDR3 DNA: TGTGCCAGCAGCTTCCAAGGGGATCGCTACAATGAGCAGTTCTTC.

The CDR3 DNA follows: TGTGCCAGCAGTAGCTCGAGTGGGGCTAGGGGGGAGCTGTTTTTT. It translates to CASSSSSGARGELFF. V gene TRBV6-5 combines with J gene TRBJ2-2; perhaps TRBD1 as D (5 bases). V dropped 5 bases and J dropped 8 bases, with 18 bases sitting between them. The CDR3 consists of 15 residues. CDR1 and CDR2 (germline): MNHEY, SVGAGI.

The CDR3 nucleotides are TGTGCCAGCAGTACCCGGACTAGCGGGAGGGCATCTGTATCGAACATTCAGTACTTC. Translated: CASSTRTSGRASVSNIQYF. The gene calls are TRBV28 and TRBJ2-4; 15 positions agree with TRBD2. The V segment lost 5 bases and the J segment 7 bases; nucleotides outside the gene matches: 15. The CDR3 sequence is 19 residues long. The germline V gene encodes CDR1 MDHEN and CDR2 SYDVKM.

The chain uses TRBV19 and TRBJ1-2; a possible D gene is TRBD1 (6 bases). This CDR3 spans 13 amino acids. Germline-derived CDR1 and CDR2 are LNHDA and SQIVND (reference sequence). With 5 bases removed from V and 1 base from J, the gap between germline ends came to 8 bases. For the CDR3, the DNA is TGTGCCAGTAGTGAAGGGGGTAACTATGGCTACACCTTC. Its protein product is CASSEGGNYGYTF.

In this sample, this clone turned up once. Other DNA sequences in this sample translate to the same CDR3. V and J are TRBV5-6 and TRBJ2-7; 7 nucleotides align to TRBD2. The CDR3 extends over 15 amino acids. From germline, CDR1 is SGHDT and CDR2 YYEEEE. J lost 0 bases, V lost 2 bases, and 5 bases had no gene match. Written as DNA, the CDR3 is TGTGCCAGCAGCTTCGGGAGGACTACCTCCTACGAGCAGTACTTC. Amino acids: CASSFGRTTSYEQYF.

This rearrangement joins TRBV29-1 to TRBJ2-1, with D possibly TRBD2 on 6 matching bases. Trimming removed 5 bases at V and 0 bases at J, with 8 bases between. Germline V gene data show CDR1 as SQVTM and CDR2 as ANQGSEA. The CDR3 is made up of 13 amino acids. The CDR3 DNA is TGCAGCGTTCGGGAGAGCTCCTACAATGAGCAGTTCTTC. It encodes CSVRESSYNEQFF.

The chain combines TRBV27 with TRBJ2-3; tentative D call: TRBD1 (6 bases). CDR3 length: 15 amino acids. Looked up from germline, CDR1 is MNHEY and CDR2 is SMNVEV (reference sequence). Trimming shortened V by 6 bases and J by 1 base, and 14 bases separated the two germline ends. CDR3 in DNA: TGTGCCAGCAGCCCGCCAGGGGTCGGCACAGATACGCAGTATTTT. Amino acid sequence: CASSPPGVGTDTQYF.

This clone came up once. The chain has TRBV30 and TRBJ1-1; D remains ambiguous. Germline CDR1 and CDR2: GTSNPN and SVGIG (reference sequence). The CDR3 has 14 amino acids. V lost 7 bases and J 0 bases, leaving 15 bases between the germline ends. CDR3: CASGPPPMNTEAFF. The CDR3 bases are TGTGCCTCTGGGCCCCCTCCTATGAACACTGAAGCTTTCTTT.

This clone has only a few counts. In DNA, the CDR3 is TGCGCCAGCAGCTTGGTAGGGGGTTCACCCCTCCACTTT. Protein sequence: CASSLVGGSPLHF. V and J are TRBV5-1 and TRBJ1-6; TRBD1 is a possible D gene (6 bases). Trimming took 0 bases from V and 9 from J, leaving 7 bases between them. Germline lookup yields CDR1 SGHRS and CDR2 YFSETQ. This CDR3 region has 13 residues. Supplemented by reference TRBV5-1 and TRBJ1-6, the full variable domain reads KAGVTQTPRYLIKTRGQQVTLSCSPISGHRSVSWYQQTPGQGLQFLFEYFSETQRNKGNFPGRFSGRQFSNSRSEMNVSTLELGDSALYLCASSLVGGSPLHFGNGTRLTVT.

The genes are TRBV29-1 and TRBJ2-3; 9 nucleotides align to TRBD2. This CDR3 contains 15 residues. The J segment lost 4 bases and the V segment lost 7 bases, leaving 12 bases of the junction unmatched. The germline V gene has CDR1 SQVTM and CDR2 ANQGSEA. As DNA, the CDR3 is TGCAGCGCCGAGCTAACTAGCGGGCCCCCAGATACGCAGTATTTT. As protein: CSAELTSGPPDTQYF.

In its sample, this clone was seen a few times. J is TRBJ1-4 and V is TRBV28, with 8 bases identical to TRBD1. Germline loops: CDR1 MDHEN, CDR2 SYDVKM. The CDR3 consists of 15 residues. Unmatched junction bases numbered 11, after V lost 3 bases and J lost 11 bases. In DNA form, the CDR3 reads TGTGCCAGCAGTTTTTCCCGGACAGGGAGAGACAAACTGTTTTTT. Residues: CASSFSRTGRDKLFF.

The V call is TRBV19, the J call TRBJ1-5; TRBD1 agrees at 7 bases. This CDR3 contains 15 residues. The germline gives CDR1 LNHDA, CDR2 SQIVND (reference sequence). J lost 6 bases, V lost 7 bases, and 12 bases had no gene match. The CDR3 DNA sequence: TGTGCCAGTACCACCTCCCCAGGGGGAGGTCAGCCCCAGCATTTT. As protein: CASTTSPGGGQPQHF. The variable domain in full, completed from reference TRBV19 and TRBJ1-5, reads DGGITQSPKYLFRKEGQNVTLSCEQNLNHDAMYWYRQDPGQGLRLIYYSQIVNDFQKGDIAEGYSVSREKKESFPLTVTSAQKNPTAFYLCASTTSPGGGQPQHFGDGTRLSIL.

J is TRBJ1-3 and V is TRBV5-1; D not resolved. Trimming removed 5 bases at V and 0 bases at J, with 9 bases between. This CDR3 is built from 14 residues. Germline V gene sequence: CDR1 SGHRS, CDR2 YFSETQ. CDR3 bases: TGCGCCAGCAGTAAGAGTAACTCTGGAAACACCATATATTTT. This encodes CASSKSNSGNTIYF.

The CDR3 loop is CASSLTVFSYEQYF. The CDR3 nucleotides are TGTGCCAGCAGTTTGACAGTCTTCTCCTACGAGCAGTACTTC. V is TRBV6-2 or TRBV6-3 and J is TRBJ2-7; tentative D call: TRBD1 (5 bases). The CDR3 has 14 amino acids. Germline assignment: CDR1 MNHEY and CDR2 SVGEGT. Trimming took 4 bases from V and 0 from J, leaving 10 bases between them.

The chain is built from TRBV5-1 and TRBJ2-7, with D tentatively TRBD2 (5 bases). Trimming shortened V by 4 bases and J by 3 bases, and 20 bases separated the two germline ends. CDR3 length equals 16 residues. Germline V CDR1 and CDR2: SGHRS, YFSETQ. CDR3 nucleotide sequence: TGCGCCAGCAGCCCGGACCCGAGGGCGGGTATCTACGAGCAGTACTTC. This encodes CASSPDPRAGIYEQYF.

This clone was detected a few times. The gene calls are TRBV28 and TRBJ1-5; 7 bases are a match to TRBD1. There are 16 residues in the CDR3. V gave up 6 bases and J gave up 2 bases; unmatched junction bases: 10. Per germline, CDR1 MDHEN and CDR2 SYDVKM. The CDR3 loop reads CASSLLQGRGNQPQHF. CDR3 DNA: TGTGCCAGCAGCCTTCTACAGGGGCGGGGCAATCAGCCCCAGCATTTT.

The chain combines TRBV6-5 with TRBJ2-7; D is perhaps TRBD1 (5 bases). The CDR3 is 15 residues long. CDR1 MNHEY and CDR2 SVGAGI come from the germline V gene. V gave up 0 bases and J gave up 1 base, with 10 bases separating them. The CDR3 DNA is TGTGCCAGCAGTTACTCGCCAGGGTCTTCCTACGAGCAGTACTTC. As protein: CASSYSPGSSYEQYF.